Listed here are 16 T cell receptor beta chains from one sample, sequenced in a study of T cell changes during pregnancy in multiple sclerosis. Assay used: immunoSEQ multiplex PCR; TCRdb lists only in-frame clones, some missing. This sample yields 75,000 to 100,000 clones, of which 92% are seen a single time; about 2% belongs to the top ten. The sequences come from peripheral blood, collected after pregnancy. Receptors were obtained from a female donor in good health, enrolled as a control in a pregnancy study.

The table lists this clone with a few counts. The DNA of the CDR3 is TGTGCCAGCAGCTTAGTGAGCCGCGGGGGAGAGACCCAGTACTTC. Protein sequence: CASSLVSRGGETQYF. This chain joins TRBV7-2 and TRBJ2-5, with 7 bases aligning to TRBD2. The CDR3 has 15 residues. From germline, CDR1 is SGHTA and CDR2 FQGNSA. Trimming at V came to 1 base and at J to 4 bases, leaving 6 bases not matched to a gene.

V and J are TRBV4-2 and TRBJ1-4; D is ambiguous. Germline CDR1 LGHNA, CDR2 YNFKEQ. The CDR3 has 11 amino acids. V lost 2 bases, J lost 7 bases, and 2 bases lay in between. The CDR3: CASSQLEKLFF. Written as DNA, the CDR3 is TGTGCCAGCAGCCAACTTGAAAAACTGTTTTTT.

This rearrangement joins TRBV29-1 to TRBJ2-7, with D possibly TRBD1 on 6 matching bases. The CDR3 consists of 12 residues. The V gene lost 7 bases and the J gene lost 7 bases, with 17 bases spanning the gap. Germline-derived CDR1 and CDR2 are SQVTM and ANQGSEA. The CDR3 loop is CSGSVQGVEQYF. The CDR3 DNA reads TGCAGCGGGTCCGTACAGGGAGTGGAGCAGTACTTC.

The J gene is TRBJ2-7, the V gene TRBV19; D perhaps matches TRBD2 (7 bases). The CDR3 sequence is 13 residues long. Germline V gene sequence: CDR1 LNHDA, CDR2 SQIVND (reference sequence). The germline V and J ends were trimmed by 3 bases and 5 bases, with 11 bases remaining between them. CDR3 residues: CASSMGGANEQYF. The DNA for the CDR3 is TGTGCCAGTAGTATGGGGGGGGCCAACGAGCAGTACTTC.

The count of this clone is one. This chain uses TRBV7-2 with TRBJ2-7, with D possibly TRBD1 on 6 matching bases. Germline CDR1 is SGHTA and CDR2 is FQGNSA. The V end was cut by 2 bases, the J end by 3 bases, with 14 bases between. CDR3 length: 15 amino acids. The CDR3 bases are TGTGCCAGCAGCTTATGGGGGCAACAGAACTACGAGCAGTACTTC. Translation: CASSLWGQQNYEQYF.

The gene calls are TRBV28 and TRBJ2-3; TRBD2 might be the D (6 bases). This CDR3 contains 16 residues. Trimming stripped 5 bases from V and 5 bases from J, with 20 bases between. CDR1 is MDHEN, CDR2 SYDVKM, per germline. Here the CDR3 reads CASSISVGLFVDTQYF. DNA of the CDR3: TGTGCCAGCAGTATTAGCGTCGGACTATTCGTAGATACGCAGTATTTT.

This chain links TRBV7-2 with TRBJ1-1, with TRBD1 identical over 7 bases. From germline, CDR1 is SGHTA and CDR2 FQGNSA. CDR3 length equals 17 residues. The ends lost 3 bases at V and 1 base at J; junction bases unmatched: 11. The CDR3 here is CASSFLRDRGWNTEAFF. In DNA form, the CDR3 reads TGTGCCAGCAGCTTTCTCCGGGACAGAGGATGGAACACTGAAGCTTTCTTT.

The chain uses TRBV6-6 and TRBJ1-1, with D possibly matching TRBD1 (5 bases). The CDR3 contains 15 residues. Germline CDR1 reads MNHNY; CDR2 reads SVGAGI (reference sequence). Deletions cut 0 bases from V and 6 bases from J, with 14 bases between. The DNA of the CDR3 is TGTGCCAGCAGTTACTCGTCCTCAGGGATCCCTGAAGCTTTCTTT. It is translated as CASSYSSSGIPEAFF.

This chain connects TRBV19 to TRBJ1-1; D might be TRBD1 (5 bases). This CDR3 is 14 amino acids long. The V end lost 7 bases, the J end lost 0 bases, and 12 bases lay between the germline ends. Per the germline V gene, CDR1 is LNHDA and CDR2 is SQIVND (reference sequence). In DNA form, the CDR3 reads TGTGCCAGTAAGACAGACTTAATGAACACTGAAGCTTTCTTT. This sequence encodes CASKTDLMNTEAFF.

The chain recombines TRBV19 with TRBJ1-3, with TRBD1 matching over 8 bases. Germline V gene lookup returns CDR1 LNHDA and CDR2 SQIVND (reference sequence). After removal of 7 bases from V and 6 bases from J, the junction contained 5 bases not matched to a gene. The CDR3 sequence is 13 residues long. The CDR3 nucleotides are TGTGCCAGTAACGGACAGGGATCAAACACCATATATTTT. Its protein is CASNGQGSNTIYF. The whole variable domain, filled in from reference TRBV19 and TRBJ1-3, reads DGGITQSPKYLFRKEGQNVTLSCEQNLNHDAMYWYRQDPGQGLRLIYYSQIVNDFQKGDIAEGYSVSREKKESFPLTVTSAQKNPTAFYLCASNGQGSNTIYFGEGSWLTVV.

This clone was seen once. CDR3 DNA: TGTGCCAGCAGCACCCCCACGGGTGAGCAGTACTTC. As protein: CASSTPTGEQYF. The V call is TRBV13, the J call TRBJ2-7; no clear D gene. Germline CDR1 is PRHDT and CDR2 is FYEKMQ (reference sequence). V was clipped by 5 bases and J by 7 bases, with 12 bases between them. The CDR3 is 12 residues long.

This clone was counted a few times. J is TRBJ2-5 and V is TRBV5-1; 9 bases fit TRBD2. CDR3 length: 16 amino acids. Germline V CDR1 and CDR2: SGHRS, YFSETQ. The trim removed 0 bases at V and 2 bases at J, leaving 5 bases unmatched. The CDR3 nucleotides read TGCGCCAGCAGCTTGGGAAGCGGGGGGCATCAAGAGACCCAGTACTTC. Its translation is CASSLGSGGHQETQYF.

The chain's CDR3 is CASSLRGLAGVNEQFF. As DNA, the CDR3 is TGTGCCAGCAGCCTAAGGGGACTAGCGGGAGTAAATGAGCAGTTCTTC. The rearrangement uses TRBV13 and TRBJ2-1; 14 nucleotides agree with TRBD2. Germline trimming cut 5 bases from V and 7 bases from J; bases unmatched to any gene: 7. CDR1 is PRHDT and CDR2 is FYEKMQ in the germline V gene (reference sequence). The length of the CDR3 is 16 residues.

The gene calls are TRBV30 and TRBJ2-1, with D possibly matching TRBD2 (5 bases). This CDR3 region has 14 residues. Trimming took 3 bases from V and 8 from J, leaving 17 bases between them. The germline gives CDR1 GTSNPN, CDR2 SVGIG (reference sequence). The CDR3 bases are TGTGCCTGGAGGCGCCGAGACCCCGGGGATGAGCAGTTCTTC. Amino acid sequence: CAWRRRDPGDEQFF.

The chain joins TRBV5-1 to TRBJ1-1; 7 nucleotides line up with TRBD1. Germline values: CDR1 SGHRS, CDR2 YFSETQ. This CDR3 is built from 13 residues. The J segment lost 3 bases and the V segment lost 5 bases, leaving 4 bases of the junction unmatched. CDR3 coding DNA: TGCGCCAGCAGACGGCAGGGGGACACTGAAGCTTTCTTT. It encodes CASRRQGDTEAFF.

The CDR3 sequence is CASSIISGGPTEAFF. CDR3 in DNA: TGTGCCAGTAGTATCATCTCGGGAGGGCCCACTGAAGCTTTCTTT. The V and J genes are TRBV19 and TRBJ1-1; D not certain. Per germline, CDR1 LNHDA and CDR2 SQIVND (reference sequence). Deletions cut 3 bases from V and 4 bases from J, with 15 bases between. This CDR3 has 15 amino acids.